The present TCR beta chain was sequenced within a study of T cell changes during pregnancy in multiple sclerosis. Method: immunoSEQ multiplex PCR; TCRdb's copy keeps in-frame clones and lacks some. The sample lists tens of thousands of clones, approximately 92% occurring once. Germline lookup yields CDR1 MNHEY and CDR2 SVGAGI. The ends were cut back, 0 bases at V and 9 bases at J, with 9 bases in the middle. The CDR3 sequence is 14 residues long. Sequenced here: CD8+ T cells from peripheral blood mononuclear cells, sampled in the third trimester of pregnancy. This chain uses TRBV6-5 with TRBJ1-6; TRBD1 might be the D (5 bases). The receptor's source is a female donor with multiple sclerosis, enrolled in a pregnancy study. CDR3 coding DNA: TGTGCCAGCAGTTACTCGAGGGGAGGTTCACCCCTCCACTTT. It codes for CASSYSRGGSPLHF.